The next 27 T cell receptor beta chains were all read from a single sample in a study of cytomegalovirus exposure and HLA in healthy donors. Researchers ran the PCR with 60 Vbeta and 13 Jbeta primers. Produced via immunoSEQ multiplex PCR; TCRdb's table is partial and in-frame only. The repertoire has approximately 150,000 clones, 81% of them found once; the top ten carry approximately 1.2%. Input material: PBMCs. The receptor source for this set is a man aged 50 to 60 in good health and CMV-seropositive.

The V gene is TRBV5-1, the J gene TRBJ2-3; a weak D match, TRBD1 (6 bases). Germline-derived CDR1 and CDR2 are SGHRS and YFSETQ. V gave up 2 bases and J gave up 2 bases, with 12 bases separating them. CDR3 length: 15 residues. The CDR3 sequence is CASSLDRPYTDTQYF. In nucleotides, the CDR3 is TGCGCCAGCAGCTTAGACAGGCCCTACACAGATACGCAGTATTTT.

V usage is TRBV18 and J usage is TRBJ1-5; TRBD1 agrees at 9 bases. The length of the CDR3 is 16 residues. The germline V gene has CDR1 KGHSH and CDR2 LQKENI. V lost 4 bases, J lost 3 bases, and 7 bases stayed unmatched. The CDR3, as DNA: TGTGCCAGCTCACGGGACAGGGAAACAATCAATCAGCCCCAGCATTTT. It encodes CASSRDRETINQPQHF.

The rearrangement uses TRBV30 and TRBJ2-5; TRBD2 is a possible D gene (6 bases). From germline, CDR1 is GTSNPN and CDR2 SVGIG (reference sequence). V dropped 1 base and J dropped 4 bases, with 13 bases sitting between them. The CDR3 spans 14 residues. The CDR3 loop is CAWSGDGGTETQYF. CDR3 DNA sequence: TGTGCCTGGAGTGGAGACGGGGGTACAGAGACCCAGTACTTC.

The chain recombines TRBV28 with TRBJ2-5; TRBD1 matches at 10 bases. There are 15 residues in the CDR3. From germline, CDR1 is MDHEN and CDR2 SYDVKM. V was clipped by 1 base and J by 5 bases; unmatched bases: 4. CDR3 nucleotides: TGTGCCAGCAGTTTATATGGGACAGGGGAGGAGACCCAGTACTTC. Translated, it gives CASSLYGTGEETQYF.

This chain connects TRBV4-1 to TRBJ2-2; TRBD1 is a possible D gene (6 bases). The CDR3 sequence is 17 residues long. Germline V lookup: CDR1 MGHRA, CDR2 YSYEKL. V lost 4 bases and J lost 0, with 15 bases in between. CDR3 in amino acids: CASSRDTRPSNTGELFF. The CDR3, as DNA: TGCGCCAGCAGCCGGGACACGCGGCCCTCGAACACCGGGGAGCTGTTTTTT.

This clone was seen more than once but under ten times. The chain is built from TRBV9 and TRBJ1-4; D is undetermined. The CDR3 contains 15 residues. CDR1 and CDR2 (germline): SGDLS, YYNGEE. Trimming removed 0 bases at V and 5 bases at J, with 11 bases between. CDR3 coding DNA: TGTGCCAGCAGCGTAGCTGGAGGGAGGAATGAAAAACTGTTTTTT. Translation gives CASSVAGGRNEKLFF.

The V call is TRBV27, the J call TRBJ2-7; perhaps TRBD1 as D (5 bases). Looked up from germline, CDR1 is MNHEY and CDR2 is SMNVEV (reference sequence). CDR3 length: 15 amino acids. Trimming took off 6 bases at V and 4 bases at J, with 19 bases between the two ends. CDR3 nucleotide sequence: TGTGCCAGCAGCCAAATCCAGGGAATGACATACGAGCAGTACTTC. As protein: CASSQIQGMTYEQYF.

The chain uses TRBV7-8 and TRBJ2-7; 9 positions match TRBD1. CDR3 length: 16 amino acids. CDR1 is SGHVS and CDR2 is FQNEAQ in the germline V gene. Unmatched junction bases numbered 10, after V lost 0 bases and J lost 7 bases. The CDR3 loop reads CASSLAVAQGAGEQYF. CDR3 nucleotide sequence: TGTGCCAGCAGCTTAGCAGTCGCACAGGGGGCGGGTGAGCAGTACTTC. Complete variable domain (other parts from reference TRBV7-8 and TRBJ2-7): GAGVSQSPRYKVAKRGQDVALRCDPISGHVSLFWYQQALGQGPEFLTYFQNEAQLDKSGLPSDRFFAERPEGSVSTLKIQRTQQEDSAVYLCASSLAVAQGAGEQYFGPGTRLTVT.

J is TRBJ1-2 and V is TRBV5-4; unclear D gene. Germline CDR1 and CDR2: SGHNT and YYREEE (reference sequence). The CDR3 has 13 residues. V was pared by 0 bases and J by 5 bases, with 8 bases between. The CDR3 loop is CASSLAAEYGYTF. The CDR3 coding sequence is TGTGCCAGCAGCTTGGCAGCGGAGTATGGCTACACCTTC.

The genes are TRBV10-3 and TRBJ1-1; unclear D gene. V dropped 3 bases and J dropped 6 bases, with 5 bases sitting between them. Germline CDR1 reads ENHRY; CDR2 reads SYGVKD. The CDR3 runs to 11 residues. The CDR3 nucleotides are TGTGCCATCAGTGACAGGTCTGAAGCTTTCTTT. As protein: CAISDRSEAFF.

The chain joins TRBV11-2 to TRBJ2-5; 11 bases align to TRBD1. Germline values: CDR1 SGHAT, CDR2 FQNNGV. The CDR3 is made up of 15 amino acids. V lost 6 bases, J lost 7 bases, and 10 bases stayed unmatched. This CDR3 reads CASSSGQGAWGTQYF. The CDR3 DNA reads TGTGCCAGCAGTTCTGGACAGGGGGCTTGGGGGACCCAGTACTTC.

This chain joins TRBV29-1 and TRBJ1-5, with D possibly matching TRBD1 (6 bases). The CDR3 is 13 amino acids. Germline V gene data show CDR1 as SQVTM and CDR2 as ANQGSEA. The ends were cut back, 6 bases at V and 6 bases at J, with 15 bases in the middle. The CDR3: CSVTTGLSQPQHF. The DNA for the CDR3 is TGCAGCGTGACAACAGGGTTAAGTCAGCCCCAGCATTTT.

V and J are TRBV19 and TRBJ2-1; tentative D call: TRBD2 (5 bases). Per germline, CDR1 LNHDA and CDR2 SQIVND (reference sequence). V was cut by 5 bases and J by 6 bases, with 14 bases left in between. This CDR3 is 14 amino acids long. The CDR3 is CASSSRLAFNEQFF. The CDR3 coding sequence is TGTGCCAGTAGTTCTCGGCTAGCCTTCAATGAGCAGTTCTTC.

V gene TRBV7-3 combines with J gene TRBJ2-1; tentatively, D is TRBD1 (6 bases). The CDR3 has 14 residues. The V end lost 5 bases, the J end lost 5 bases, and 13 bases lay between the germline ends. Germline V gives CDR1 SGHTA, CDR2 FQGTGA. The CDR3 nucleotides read TGTGCCAGCAGCCCTAGGGGGTGGGACAATGAGCAGTTCTTC. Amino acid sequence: CASSPRGWDNEQFF.

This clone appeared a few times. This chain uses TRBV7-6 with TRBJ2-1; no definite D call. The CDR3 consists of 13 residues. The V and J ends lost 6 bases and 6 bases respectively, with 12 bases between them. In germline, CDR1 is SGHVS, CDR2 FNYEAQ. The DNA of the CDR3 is TGTGCCAGCAGTCCGCCGAGTGCCAATGAGCAGTTCTTC. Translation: CASSPPSANEQFF.

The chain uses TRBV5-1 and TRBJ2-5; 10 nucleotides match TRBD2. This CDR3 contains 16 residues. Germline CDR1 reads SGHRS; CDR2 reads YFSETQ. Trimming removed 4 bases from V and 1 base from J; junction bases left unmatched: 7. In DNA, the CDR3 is TGCGCCAGCAGCATCGGACTAGCGGCCGCCCAAGAGACCCAGTACTTC. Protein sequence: CASSIGLAAAQETQYF.

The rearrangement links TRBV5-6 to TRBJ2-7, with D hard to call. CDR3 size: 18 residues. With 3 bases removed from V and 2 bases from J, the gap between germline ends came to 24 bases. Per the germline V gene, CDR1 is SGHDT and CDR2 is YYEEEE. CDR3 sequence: CASSSVLDSGPIPYEQYF. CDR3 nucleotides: TGTGCCAGCAGCTCCGTTCTTGATAGTGGGCCAATTCCCTACGAGCAGTACTTC.

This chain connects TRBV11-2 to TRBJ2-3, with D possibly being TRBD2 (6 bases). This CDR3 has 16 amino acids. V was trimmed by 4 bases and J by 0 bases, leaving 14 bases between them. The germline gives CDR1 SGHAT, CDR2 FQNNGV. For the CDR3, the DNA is TGTGCCAGCAGCTCGGGACTTCTTTCTAGCACAGATACGCAGTATTTT. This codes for CASSSGLLSSTDTQYF.

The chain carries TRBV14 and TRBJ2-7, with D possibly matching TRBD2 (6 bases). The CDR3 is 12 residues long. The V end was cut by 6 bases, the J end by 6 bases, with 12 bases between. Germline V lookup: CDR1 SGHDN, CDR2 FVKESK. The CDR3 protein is CASRPLGGEQYF. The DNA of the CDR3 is TGTGCCAGCAGGCCCTTGGGGGGCGAGCAGTACTTC.

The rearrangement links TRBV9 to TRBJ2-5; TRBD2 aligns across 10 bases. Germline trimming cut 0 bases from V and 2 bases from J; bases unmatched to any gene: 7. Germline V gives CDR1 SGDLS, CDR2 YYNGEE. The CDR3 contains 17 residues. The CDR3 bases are TGTGCCAGCAGCGTAGGTATAGCGGGGGGCCTGCAAGAGACCCAGTACTTC. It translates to CASSVGIAGGLQETQYF.

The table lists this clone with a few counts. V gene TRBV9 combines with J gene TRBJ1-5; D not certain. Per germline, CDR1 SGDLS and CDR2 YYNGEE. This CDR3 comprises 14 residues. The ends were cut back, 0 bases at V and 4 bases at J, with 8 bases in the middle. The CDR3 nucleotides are TGTGCCAGCAGCGTAGGGAGTTCTAATCAGCCCCAGCATTTT. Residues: CASSVGSSNQPQHF.

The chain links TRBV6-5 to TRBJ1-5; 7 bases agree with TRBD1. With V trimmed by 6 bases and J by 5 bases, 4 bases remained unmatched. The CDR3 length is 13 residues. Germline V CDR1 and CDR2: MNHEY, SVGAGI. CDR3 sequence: CASSTGEYQPQHF. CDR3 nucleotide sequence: TGTGCCAGCAGCACAGGGGAATATCAGCCCCAGCATTTT.

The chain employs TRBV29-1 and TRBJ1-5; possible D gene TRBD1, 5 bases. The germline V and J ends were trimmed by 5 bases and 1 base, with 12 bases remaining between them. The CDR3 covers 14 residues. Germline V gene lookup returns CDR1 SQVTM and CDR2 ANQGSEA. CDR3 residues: CSVSGGSSNQPQHF. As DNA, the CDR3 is TGCAGCGTTTCCGGGGGGAGCAGCAATCAGCCCCAGCATTTT.

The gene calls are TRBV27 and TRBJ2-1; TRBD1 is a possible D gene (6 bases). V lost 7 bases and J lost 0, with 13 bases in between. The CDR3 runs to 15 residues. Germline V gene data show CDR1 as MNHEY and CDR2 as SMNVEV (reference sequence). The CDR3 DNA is TGTGCCAGCAAAACTGACAGGAGCTCCTACAATGAGCAGTTCTTC. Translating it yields CASKTDRSSYNEQFF.

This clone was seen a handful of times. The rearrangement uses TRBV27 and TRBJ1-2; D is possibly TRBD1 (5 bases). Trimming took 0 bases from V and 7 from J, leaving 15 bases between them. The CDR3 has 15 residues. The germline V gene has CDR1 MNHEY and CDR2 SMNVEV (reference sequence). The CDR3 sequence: CASSLSINERGGYTF. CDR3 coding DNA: TGTGCCAGCAGTTTATCAATAAACGAAAGGGGTGGCTACACCTTC.

The CDR3 protein is CAWSKGETQYF. CDR3 bases: TGTGCCTGGAGTAAGGGGGAGACCCAGTACTTC. The chain is built from TRBV30 and TRBJ2-5; D is possibly TRBD1 (5 bases). The V gene's germline CDR1 is GTSNPN and CDR2 SVGIG (reference sequence). There are 11 residues in the CDR3. Trimming took off 2 bases at V and 5 bases at J, with 6 bases between the two ends.

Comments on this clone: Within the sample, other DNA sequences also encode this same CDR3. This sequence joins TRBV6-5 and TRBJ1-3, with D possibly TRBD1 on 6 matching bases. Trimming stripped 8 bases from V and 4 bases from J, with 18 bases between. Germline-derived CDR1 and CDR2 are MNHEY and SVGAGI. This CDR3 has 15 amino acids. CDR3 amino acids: CASRPKGGSGNTIYF. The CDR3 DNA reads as TGTGCCAGCCGCCCTAAGGGGGGGTCCGGAAACACCATATATTTT.